Sequencing of this T cell receptor beta chain was carried out in a study of neurological immune-mediated disorders. Study findings and constraints: HTLV-1-associated myelopathy showed the most TCR clonal expansion; multiple sclerosis the least, below healthy controls. CDR3 amino acid sequences of expanded clones were not shared across subjects, a result suggesting private repertoires in all groups.

This CDR3 is built from 14 residues. Germline-derived CDR1 and CDR2 are MNHEY and SMNVEV (reference sequence). V was trimmed by 1 base and J by 9 bases, leaving 13 bases between them. A total of 2 million PBMCs stored at -80 degrees C provided the unsorted libraries. This clonotype appeared many times. Its antigen remains unidentified. The cDNA came from 5'RACE, which used 10-nucleotide random UMIs. TCRdb used MiXCR to reprocess the 5' RACE reads, holding one entry per CDR3 protein. The sample gives about 59,000 distinct CDR3 sequences, about 13% of which show up once; over 8.5% is in the top ten. Sequenced material: PBMCs. This TCR came from a woman between 55 and 75 years old with HTLV-1-associated myelopathy (HAM/TSP). The chain links TRBV27 to TRBJ2-1; TRBD2 is a possible D gene (5 bases). CDR3 nucleotide sequence: TGTGCCAGCAGTTTATACCCCCTAGCACCTGAGCAGTTCTTC. This sequence encodes CASSLYPLAPEQFF.